Listed below are T cell receptor beta chains from one sample, sequenced in a study of read filtering for tumor transcriptome and immune sequencing. TCRdb called the reads again in MiXCR, with one record for every CDR3 protein. Of fewer than 150,000 distinct CDR3 sequences listed, 13% are singletons. Sequenced input: a population of CD138-negative cells sorted from bone marrow. The source is a donor older than 35 with multiple myeloma. The CDR3 runs from the conserved cysteine through the conserved F or W. D genes are given only for firm matches. For some rows the clone size is stated as once, few or many, or as a class when expanded; others skip it.

CDR3aa	CDR3nt	abundance	v_gene	j_gene	d_gene
CASSPGLGNTGELFF	TGTGCCAGCAGTCCAGGGTTGGGGAACACCGGGGAGCTGTTTTTT	many	TRBV12-3/TRBV12-4	TRBJ2-2	NA
CASSFPGVETQYF	TGCGCCAGCAGCTTCCCGGGGGTGGAGACCCAGTACTTC	many	TRBV5-1	TRBJ2-5	NA
CASSLSQGARGAFF	TGTGCCAGCAGTCTGTCCCAGGGGGCGCGGGGAGCTTTCTTT	many	TRBV28	TRBJ1-1	TRBD1
CATSDPGGANTGELFF	TGTGCCACCAGTGACCCTGGGGGCGCGAACACCGGGGAGCTGTTTTTT	many	TRBV24-1	TRBJ2-2	NA
CASSLDRGRPGPARFYSYNEQSF	TGTGCCAGCAGCTTGGACAGGGGCCGACCGGGACCAGCGAGATTTTACTCCTACAATGAGCAGTCCTTC	NA	TRBV5-5	TRBJ2-1	TRBD1
CASSLEDSLWGTDTQYF	TGCGCCAGCAGCTTGGAGGACAGCCTTTGGGGCACAGATACGCAGTATTTT	many	TRBV5-1	TRBJ2-3	NA
CASSLRLANEQFF	TGCGCCAGCAGCTTGCGACTAGCGAATGAGCAGTTCTTC	NA	TRBV5-1	TRBJ2-1	TRBD2
CAWTRDLTDTQYF	TGTGCCTGGACCCGGGACCTCACAGATACGCAGTATTTT	many	TRBV30	TRBJ2-3	NA
CASSVGVSGSGANVLTF	TGTGCCAGCAGCGTAGGGGTATCAGGGTCTGGGGCCAACGTCCTGACTTTC	many	TRBV9	TRBJ2-6	NA
CSASHVTGGATYNSPLHF	TGCAGTGCTTCTCACGTAACAGGGGGCGCAACCTATAATTCACCCCTCCACTTT	NA	TRBV20-1	TRBJ1-6	TRBD1
CASSLSGANTGELFF	TGTGCCAGCAGTTTAAGCGGGGCGAACACCGGGGAGCTGTTTTTT	many	TRBV28	TRBJ2-2	TRBD2
CASSLPYTGELFF	TGTGCCAGCTCGTTGCCTTACACCGGGGAGCTGTTTTTT	many	TRBV5-5	TRBJ2-2	NA
CAISSAGTDTQYF	TGTGCCATCAGTAGCGCTGGCACAGATACGCAGTATTTT	many	TRBV10-3	TRBJ2-3	NA
CASSPGEVQPQHF	TGTGCCAGCAGCCCCGGTGAGGTGCAGCCCCAGCATTTT	many	TRBV12-3/TRBV12-4	TRBJ1-5	NA
CASSQEGGRSSYNEQFF	TGCGCCAGCAGCCAAGAGGGGGGCCGGAGCTCCTACAATGAGCAGTTCTTC	many	TRBV4-1	TRBJ2-1	NA
CSARDLAGGWYEQYF	TGCAGTGCTAGAGATCTAGCGGGAGGATGGTACGAGCAGTACTTC	many	TRBV20-1	TRBJ2-7	TRBD2
CASSEQGALQPQHF	TGTGCCAGCAGTGAACAGGGGGCGCTTCAGCCCCAGCATTTT	many	TRBV2	TRBJ1-5	TRBD1
CATSDRASNQPQHF	TGTGCCACATCAGACAGGGCGAGCAATCAGCCCCAGCATTTT	NA	TRBV24-1	TRBJ1-5	TRBD1
CASRTLYRAGDMNTEAFF	TGTGCCAGCAGGACCCTTTATAGGGCAGGGGATATGAACACTGAAGCTTTCTTT	many	TRBV6-5	TRBJ1-1	NA
CASRNGLAANNEQFF	TGTGCCAGCAGGAACGGACTAGCCGCAAACAATGAGCAGTTCTTC	many	TRBV7-2	TRBJ2-1	TRBD2
CASRVTGRANYGYTF	TGTGCCAGCAGGGTAACAGGGAGAGCTAACTATGGCTACACCTTC	NA	TRBV7-2	TRBJ1-2	NA
CANSPSWGNEQFF	TGTGCCAACAGCCCGAGTTGGGGGAATGAGCAGTTCTTC	NA	TRBV7-9	TRBJ2-1	NA
CSASGDTQYF	TGCAGTGCTAGTGGAGATACGCAGTATTTT	many	TRBV20-1	TRBJ2-3	NA
CASSGDRGSHNEQFF	TGTGCCAGCAGCGGGGACAGGGGGAGTCACAATGAGCAGTTCTTC	many	TRBV11-2	TRBJ2-1	TRBD1
CASSQRRDGNTIYF	TGTGCCAGCAGCCAACGCAGGGATGGAAACACCATATATTTT	few	TRBV3-1	TRBJ1-3	NA
CASSPLKGHNEQFF	TGTGCCAGCAGCCCCCTGAAAGGACACAATGAGCAGTTCTTC	many	TRBV3-1	TRBJ2-1	NA
CASQRTGVQETQYF	TGTGCCAGCCAGCGGACTGGGGTGCAAGAGACCCAGTACTTC	many	TRBV19	TRBJ2-5	NA
CASSLAETGSLGYTF	TGCGCCAGCAGCTTGGCCGAGACAGGGTCACTCGGCTACACCTTC	many	TRBV5-1	TRBJ1-2	TRBD1
CSAPAGGNTDTQYF	TGCAGTGCCCCAGCGGGTGGAAACACAGATACGCAGTATTTT	many	TRBV20-1	TRBJ2-3	NA
CSARNTGQPTDTQYF	TGCAGTGCTAGAAACACGGGACAGCCCACAGATACGCAGTATTTT	many	TRBV20-1	TRBJ2-3	TRBD1
CASSLGGSDPREQFF	TGCGCCAGCAGCTTGGGGGGGTCGGATCCCAGGGAGCAGTTCTTC	many	TRBV5-1	TRBJ2-1	NA
CSVEAPVRPHYCSPLHF	TGCAGCGTTGAAGCCCCGGTCCGGCCCCACTATTGTTCACCCCTCCACTTT	many	TRBV29-1	TRBJ1-6	NA
CSARTGGRDTQYF	TGCAGTGCTAGGACAGGGGGCAGGGATACGCAGTATTTT	few	TRBV20-1	TRBJ2-3	TRBD1
CASSHGLAGPSYEQYF	TGTGCCAGCAGCCACGGACTAGCGGGGCCCTCCTACGAGCAGTACTTC	NA	TRBV6-2/TRBV6-3	TRBJ2-7	TRBD2
CASSLGNMGDTEAFF	TGCGCCAGCAGCTTGGGAAACATGGGGGACACTGAAGCTTTCTTT	many	TRBV5-1	TRBJ1-1	NA
CSVSTDTQYF	TGCAGCGTTAGCACAGATACGCAGTATTTT	many	TRBV29-1	TRBJ2-3	NA
CASRPLAGGTGELFF	TGCGCCAGCCGACCCCTAGCGGGAGGCACCGGGGAGCTGTTTTTT	NA	TRBV4-1	TRBJ2-2	TRBD2
CSASSGGFSYNEQFF	TGCAGTGCTAGTAGCGGCGGGTTTTCCTACAATGAGCAGTTCTTC	many	TRBV20-1	TRBJ2-1	NA
CASRNLNEKLFF	TGTGCCAGCAGAAACTTGAATGAAAAACTGTTTTTT	many	TRBV27	TRBJ1-4	NA
CSARERGDNEQFF	TGCAGTGCTAGAGAGCGGGGGGACAATGAGCAGTTCTTC	many	TRBV20-1	TRBJ2-1	TRBD2
CSVRDRRTYEQYF	TGCAGCGTTCGGGACAGGAGAACCTACGAGCAGTACTTC	many	TRBV29-1	TRBJ2-7	TRBD1
CASRSYDEQFF	TGTGCCAGCCGATCGTACGATGAGCAGTTCTTC	many	TRBV28	TRBJ2-1	NA
CASNVAGGADEQYF	TGCGCCAGCAATGTAGCGGGAGGTGCTGACGAGCAGTACTTC	many	TRBV23-1	TRBJ2-7	TRBD2
CASSLFAGELFF	TGTGCCAGCAGCTTGTTCGCCGGGGAGCTGTTTTTT	many	TRBV11-2	TRBJ2-2	NA
CSASTSGGTQETQYF	TGCAGTGCTTCGACTAGCGGGGGCACCCAAGAGACCCAGTACTTC	NA	TRBV20-1	TRBJ2-5	TRBD2
CAWSGGGDEKLFF	TGTGCCTGGAGCGGGGGAGGAGATGAAAAACTGTTTTTT	NA	TRBV30	TRBJ1-4	NA
CASSLGRGQGVYEKLFF	TGTGCCAGCAGCTTAGGGAGGGGACAGGGCGTCTATGAAAAACTGTTTTTT	many	TRBV7-9	TRBJ1-4	TRBD1
CASSSTHVANEKLFF	TGTGCCAGCAGCAGCACGCATGTAGCTAATGAAAAACTGTTTTTT	few	TRBV7-9	TRBJ1-4	NA
CSVERGTNYGYTF	TGCAGCGTTGAAAGGGGGACTAACTATGGCTACACCTTC	many	TRBV29-1	TRBJ1-2	NA
CASSPRGTSGGAAEQFF	TGTGCCAGCAGCCCAAGAGGGACTAGCGGGGGGGCCGCTGAGCAGTTCTTC	many	TRBV7-9	TRBJ2-1	TRBD2
CASSELPFDPKQFF	TGCGCCAGCAGTGAGCTGCCCTTCGACCCCAAGCAGTTCTTC	many	TRBV10-2	TRBJ2-1	NA
CSVGGGETQYF	TGCAGCGTTGGAGGGGGAGAGACCCAGTACTTC	NA	TRBV29-1	TRBJ2-5	NA
CASSDSNLQGLGLNQPQHF	TGTGCCAGCAGTGACTCGAACTTACAGGGGTTGGGCTTAAATCAGCCCCAGCATTTT	many	TRBV6-4	TRBJ1-5	TRBD1